Listed below are T cell receptor beta chains from one sample, sequenced in a study of shared clonotypes between healthy human individuals. Sequencing used immunoSEQ multiplex PCR; TCRdb keeps in-frame clones, though not all of them. In the table there are under 350,000 clones, roughly 84% of which are singletons. Sequenced material: memory CD8+ T cells sorted from blood. The receptors were gathered from a man younger than 35 in good health. Both conserved end residues are part of each CDR3. Each record gives: V gene, D gene, clone size, CDR3 length, J gene, CDR3 DNA, CDR3 protein. The D gene is left open where the match is weak. The size of a clone is reported for some rows only, either as once, few or many, or as a class for expanded clones.

TRBV7-9,.,.,16,TRBJ2-2,TGTGCCAGCAGCTTAGTTGGACCTCGGGACACCGGGGAGCTGTTTTTT,CASSLVGPRDTGELFF
TRBV12-5,.,once,17,TRBJ1-3,TGTGCTAGTGGTTTGAATTGGTGGGCCTACTCTGGAAACACCATATATTTT,CASGLNWWAYSGNTIYF
TRBV7-2,.,.,12,TRBJ1-1,TGTGCCAGCAGCGTAGGTCTTATGGGGGCTTTCTTT,CASSVGLMGAFF
TRBV15,.,.,12,TRBJ1-2,TGTGCCACCAGCAGAGATTCCCAATTAGGGACCTTC,CATSRDSQLGTF
TRBV6-5,.,.,15,TRBJ2-7,TGTGCCAGCAGTTACTCATCGGGCCTCTCCTACGAGCAGTACTTC,CASSYSSGLSYEQYF
TRBV4-1,TRBD2,.,15,TRBJ2-3,TGCGCCAGCAGCCAAGCGGCGGGGGGTTCAGATACGCAGTATTTT,CASSQAAGGSDTQYF
TRBV29-1,.,.,14,TRBJ2-7,TGCAGCGTTGAATGGCAGGAGGAGTCCTACGAGCAGTACTTC,CSVEWQEESYEQYF
TRBV7-2,.,.,13,TRBJ2-7,TGTGCCAGCAGCTTAAGGGTTTTGTACGAGCAGTACTTC,CASSLRVLYEQYF
TRBV2,.,.,14,TRBJ1-1,TGTGCCAGCAGTGATTGGAGATGGGAGACTGAAGCTTTCTTT,CASSDWRWETEAFF
TRBV7-9,.,.,15,TRBJ2-5,TGTGCCAGCAGCTTAGACGGGATCGTTTGGGAGACCCAGTACTTC,CASSLDGIVWETQYF
TRBV27,.,once,16,TRBJ2-2,TGTGCCAGCAGTCCCTCGCGAGGGTACGACACCGGGGAGCTGTTTTTT,CASSPSRGYDTGELFF
TRBV10-3,TRBD1,.,16,TRBJ2-2,TGTGCCATCAGTAATACAGGGGAAGCGAACACCGGGGAGCTGTTTTTT,CAISNTGEANTGELFF
TRBV30,TRBD2,.,15,TRBJ2-3,TGTGCCTGGAAGGGGACTAGCGGGAGGGCAGATACGCAGTATTTT,CAWKGTSGRADTQYF
TRBV4-2,.,.,13,TRBJ2-7,TGTGCCAGCAGATCGGGACTCAACTACGAGCAGTACTTC,CASRSGLNYEQYF
TRBV5-1,TRBD2,.,15,TRBJ2-3,TGCGCCAGCAGCTTGGGCGCGGGAGGGTTAGATACGCAGTATTTT,CASSLGAGGLDTQYF
TRBV7-9,.,.,14,TRBJ2-7,TGTGCCAGCAGCTTAGCGGGGATAAGCTACGAGCAGTACTTC,CASSLAGISYEQYF
TRBV2,.,few,18,TRBJ2-7,TGTGCCAGCAGTGTTTCCCCCTGGGAATCAGGTACAGCCTACGAGCAGTACTTC,CASSVSPWESGTAYEQYF
TRBV13,TRBD2,.,17,TRBJ2-6,TGTGCCAGCTTCTCCTCACTAGCGGTCTCTGGGGCCAACGTCCTGACTTTC,CASFSSLAVSGANVLTF
TRBV5-1,.,.,13,TRBJ1-2,TGCGCCAGCAGCCGGCGGGGAGGATCCGGCTACACCTTC,CASSRRGGSGYTF
TRBV28,.,.,13,TRBJ1-2,TGTGCCAGCAGTTTCCGGACAGACTATGGCTACACCTTC,CASSFRTDYGYTF
TRBV7-8,.,.,15,TRBJ1-5,TGTGCCAGCAGCTTATATCGGGGAGGCAATCAGCCCCAGCATTTT,CASSLYRGGNQPQHF
TRBV13,TRBD2,few,18,TRBJ2-7,TGTGCCAGCAGCTTAGGCGGGATTAGCGGGGCCACCTATTACGAGCAGTACTTC,CASSLGGISGATYYEQYF
TRBV11-2,.,.,17,TRBJ1-6,TGTGCCAGCAGCTTAGTTGGCGCAGGGAACTATAATTCACCCCTCCACTTT,CASSLVGAGNYNSPLHF
TRBV4-1,TRBD1,.,15,TRBJ1-2,TGCGCCAGCAGCCAAGAGCCAGGGGGCATTGGTGGCTACACCTTC,CASSQEPGGIGGYTF
TRBV10-1,.,.,11,TRBJ2-7,TGCGCCAGCGGACTATTCTACGAGCAGTACTTC,CASGLFYEQYF
TRBV2,.,.,14,TRBJ2-7,TGTGCCAGCAGTGAATCACAGGAATCCTACGAGCAGTACTTC,CASSESQESYEQYF
TRBV28,.,.,12,TRBJ2-7,TGTGCCAGCAGCCCTCCCTCCTACGAGCAGTACTTC,CASSPPSYEQYF
TRBV11-2,.,.,16,TRBJ2-2,TGTGCCAGCAGCTTGAGGATTAGCCCTACCAACGGGGAGCTGTTTTTT,CASSLRISPTNGELFF
TRBV4-3,.,.,13,TRBJ2-7,TGCGCCAGCAGCCGAAATCTAGCGTACGAGCAGTACTTC,CASSRNLAYEQYF
TRBV21-1,.,.,16,TRBJ2-7,TGTGCCAGCAGCAAGAACCGGGACAGTTTATTCTACGAGCAGTACTTC,CASSKNRDSLFYEQYF
TRBV28,.,.,14,TRBJ1-2,TGTGCCAGCAGTTTTGGTACAGGAAACTATGGCTACACCTTC,CASSFGTGNYGYTF